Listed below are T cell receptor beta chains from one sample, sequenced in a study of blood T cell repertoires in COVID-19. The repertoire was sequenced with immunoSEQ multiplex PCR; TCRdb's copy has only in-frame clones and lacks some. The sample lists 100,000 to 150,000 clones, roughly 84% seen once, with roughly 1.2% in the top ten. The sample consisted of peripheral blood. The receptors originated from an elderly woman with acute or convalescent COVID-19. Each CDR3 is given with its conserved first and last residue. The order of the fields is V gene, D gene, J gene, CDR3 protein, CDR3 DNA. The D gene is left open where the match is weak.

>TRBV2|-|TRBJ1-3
CASSERQSSGNTIYF
TGTGCCAGCAGTGAAAGACAGAGCTCTGGAAACACCATATATTTT
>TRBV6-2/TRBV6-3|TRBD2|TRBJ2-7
CASSVLAGTSYEQYF
TGTGCCAGCAGTGTATTAGCGGGGACCTCCTACGAGCAGTACTTC
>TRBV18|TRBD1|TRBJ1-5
CASAQGIDQPQHF
TGTGCCAGCGCACAGGGGATAGACCAGCCCCAGCATTTT
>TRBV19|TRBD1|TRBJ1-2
CASSGRGQGPTNYGYTF
TGTGCCAGTAGTGGACGGGGACAGGGGCCTACTAACTATGGCTACACCTTC
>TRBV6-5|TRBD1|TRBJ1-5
CASRTSGTGPGPQHF
TGTGCCAGCAGGACCTCCGGGACAGGGCCAGGGCCCCAGCATTTT
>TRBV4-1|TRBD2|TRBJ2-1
CASSLGTSGSSYNEQFF
TGCGCCAGCAGCCTCGGGACTAGCGGGAGCTCCTACAATGAGCAGTTCTTC
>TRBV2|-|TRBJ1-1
CASSEGHRGGRTEAFF
TGTGCCAGCAGTGAAGGCCATAGGGGGGGTAGGACTGAAGCTTTCTTT
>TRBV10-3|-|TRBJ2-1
CAISETRGGGEQFF
TGTGCCATCAGTGAGACGCGAGGGGGGGGTGAGCAGTTCTTC
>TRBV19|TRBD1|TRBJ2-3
CASRDRGRADTQYF
TGTGCCAGTAGGGACAGGGGGCGCGCAGATACGCAGTATTTT
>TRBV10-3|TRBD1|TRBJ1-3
CAIRDQGAGNTIYF
TGTGCCATCAGGGACCAGGGGGCTGGAAACACCATATATTTT
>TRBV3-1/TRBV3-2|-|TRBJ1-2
CASSQDGVLRYGYTF
TGTGCCAGCAGCCAAGACGGAGTCCTCCGCTATGGCTACACCTTC
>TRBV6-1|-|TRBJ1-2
CASSELGRGGYTF
TGTGCCAGCAGTGAACTAGGGCGGGGTGGCTACACCTTC
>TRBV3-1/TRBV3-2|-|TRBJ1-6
CASSHTDRSSYNSPLHF
TGTGCCAGCAGCCACACTGACAGGAGCTCCTATAATTCACCCCTCCACTTT
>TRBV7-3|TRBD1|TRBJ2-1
CASSLGQGLLHEQFF
TGTGCCAGCAGCTTAGGACAGGGCCTCCTTCATGAGCAGTTCTTC
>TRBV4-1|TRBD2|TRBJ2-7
CASSLGLAGSYEQYF
TGCGCCAGCAGCCTCGGCCTAGCGGGAAGCTACGAGCAGTACTTC
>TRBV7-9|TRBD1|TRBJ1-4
CASSFFSTSQGAGEKLFF
TGTGCCAGCAGCTTTTTCTCCACCTCACAGGGGGCCGGTGAAAAACTGTTTTTT
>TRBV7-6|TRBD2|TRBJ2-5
CASPSKWGGQETQYF
TGTGCCAGCCCCTCAAAATGGGGGGGTCAAGAGACCCAGTACTTC
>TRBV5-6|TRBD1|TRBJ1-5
CASSLRTGLSNQPQHF
TGTGCCAGCAGCCTCAGGACAGGTTTGAGCAATCAGCCCCAGCATTTT
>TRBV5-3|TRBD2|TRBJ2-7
CARSSGGGGRIPYEQYF
TGCGCCAGAAGCTCTGGTGGTGGCGGGAGAATTCCCTACGAGCAGTACTTC
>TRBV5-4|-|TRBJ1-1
CASSLSVLVPEAFF
TGTGCCAGCAGCTTGTCTGTCCTAGTCCCTGAAGCTTTCTTT
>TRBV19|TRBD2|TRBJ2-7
CASSGLAEPYEQYF
TGTGCCAGTAGCGGACTAGCGGAGCCCTACGAGCAGTACTTC
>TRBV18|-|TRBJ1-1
CASSPLGNTEAFF
TGTGCCAGCTCACCACTCGGGAACACTGAAGCTTTCTTT
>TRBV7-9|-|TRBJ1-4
CASSLGGGTFLRNEKLFF
TGTGCCAGCAGCTTAGGGGGGGGGACCTTCCTCCGAAATGAAAAACTGTTTTTT
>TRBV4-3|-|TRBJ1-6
CASSQEGVQNSPLHF
TGCGCCAGCAGCCAAGAAGGGGTACAGAATTCACCCCTCCACTTT
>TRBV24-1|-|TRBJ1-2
CATAAGTFSGYTF
TGTGCCACCGCCGCCGGGACTTTCAGTGGCTACACCTTC
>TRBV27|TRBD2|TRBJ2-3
CASSIRTSGRGDTQYF
TGTGCCAGCAGTATCAGGACTAGCGGGCGAGGGGATACGCAGTATTTT
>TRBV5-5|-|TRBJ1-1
CASSSIPDRGEAFF
TGTGCCAGCAGCTCAATTCCCGACCGGGGAGAAGCTTTCTTT
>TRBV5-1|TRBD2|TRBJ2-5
CASSLARVLAEETQYF
TGCGCCAGCAGCTTGGCCCGGGTCCTAGCGGAAGAGACCCAGTACTTC
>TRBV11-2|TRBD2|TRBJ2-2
CASRLAGGRTGELFF
TGTGCCAGCAGACTAGCGGGAGGGAGGACCGGGGAGCTGTTTTTT
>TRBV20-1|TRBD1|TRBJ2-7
CSARRGREQYF
TGCAGTGCTAGAAGGGGGCGCGAGCAGTACTTC
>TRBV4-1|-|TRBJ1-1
CASSQETGTEAFF
TGCGCCAGCAGCCAAGAAACGGGCACTGAAGCTTTCTTT
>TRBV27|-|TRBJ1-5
CASSFAGLNQPQHF
TGTGCCAGCAGTTTCGCGGGCCTCAATCAGCCCCAGCATTTT
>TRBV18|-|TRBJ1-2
CASSPPVNPAGYGYTF
TGTGCCAGCTCACCCCCCGTAAACCCAGCGGGCTATGGCTACACCTTC